These 15 T cell receptor beta chains were sequenced from one sample in a study of shared clonotypes between healthy human individuals. CD8 cells classed as naive were CD45RO-negative and positively selected for CCR7, excluding terminally differentiated effector memory CD45RA+ cells. The assay was immunoSEQ multiplex PCR, and TCRdb's table has in-frame clones only and misses some. The sample has about 2 million clones; about 95% are singletons. Sequencing used naive CD8+ T cells sorted from blood. The receptor set was obtained from a man between 18 and 29 years old in good health.

The chain couples TRBV19 to TRBJ2-2; 9 positions agree with TRBD2. J lost 1 base, V lost 9 bases, and 21 bases had no gene match. Germline V gene sequence: CDR1 LNHDA, CDR2 SQIVND (reference sequence). This CDR3 has 20 residues. CDR3 sequence reads: CASAWIGISAGGQNTGELFF. For the CDR3, the DNA is TGTGCCAGCGCATGGATTGGTATTTCAGCGGGAGGTCAGAACACCGGGGAGCTGTTTTTT.

This chain joins TRBV6-6 and TRBJ2-4; TRBD2 matches at 8 bases. CDR1 and CDR2 (germline): MNHNY, SVGAGI (reference sequence). This CDR3 comprises 13 residues. V shed 10 bases, J shed 8 bases, and the junction held 10 bases outside the gene matches. DNA for the CDR3: TGTGCCACCAATAGCGGGGAATGGGACATTCAGTACTTC. Residues: CATNSGEWDIQYF.

The chain combines TRBV7-9 with TRBJ1-1, with D perhaps TRBD1 (6 bases). CDR1 is SEHNR and CDR2 is FQNEAQ in the germline V gene (reference sequence). The length of the CDR3 is 14 residues. Between the trimmed V and J ends, which lost 0 bases and 5 bases, there was a span of 10 bases. The CDR3, as DNA: TGTGCCAGCAGCTTAGCGGGGGCAAGTACTGAAGCTTTCTTT. Protein: CASSLAGASTEAFF.

The chain carries TRBV7-9 and TRBJ1-2; 7 bases align to TRBD1. Per germline, CDR1 SEHNR and CDR2 FQNEAQ (reference sequence). V lost 5 bases to trimming and J lost 4 bases; unmatched junction nucleotides: 13. The CDR3 runs to 16 residues. The CDR3 DNA sequence: TGTGCCAGCAGCCCGAGAGACAGGGAGGCCCTCTATGGCTACACCTTC. This gives the protein CASSPRDREALYGYTF. Complete variable domain (other parts from reference TRBV7-9 and TRBJ1-2): DTGVSQNPRHKITKRGQNVTFRCDPISEHNRLYWYRQTLGQGPEFLTYFQNEAQLEKSRLLSDRFSAERPKGSFSTLEIQRTEQGDSAMYLCASSPRDREALYGYTFGSGTRLTVV.

Remarks on this clone: The same CDR3 arises from other DNA sequences in this sample as well. J is TRBJ2-7 and V is TRBV9; D tentatively reads TRBD1 or TRBD2 (5 bases each). This CDR3 spans 14 amino acids. The V end was cut by 3 bases, the J end by 0 bases, with 10 bases between. Germline V gives CDR1 SGDLS, CDR2 YYNGEE. The CDR3 DNA follows: TGTGCCAGCAGCGCTGGGACGGACTCCTACGAGCAGTACTTC. Translated: CASSAGTDSYEQYF.

The V and J genes are TRBV15 and TRBJ1-3; perhaps TRBD1 as D (5 bases). With 5 bases removed from V and 0 bases from J, the gap between germline ends came to 14 bases. CDR1 and CDR2 from the germline V gene are LNHNV and YYDKDF (reference sequence). The CDR3 is made up of 16 amino acids. DNA for the CDR3: TGTGCCACCAGCTCAATCAGGGACCCCTCTGGAAACACCATATATTTT. As protein: CATSSIRDPSGNTIYF.

About this clone: This CDR3 is also generated by other DNA sequences in the sample. This sequence joins TRBV9 and TRBJ2-3; 11 positions match TRBD2. Germline V lookup: CDR1 SGDLS, CDR2 YYNGEE. Trimming cost V 3 bases and J 2 bases; bases outside gene matches: 5. The CDR3 spans 16 residues. The CDR3 nucleotides are TGTGCCAGCAGCGCCCTAGCGGGGGGACCCACAGATACGCAGTATTTT. Translation: CASSALAGGPTDTQYF.

CDR3 protein: CASSLAAGGGVDTQYF. The CDR3 DNA is TGTGCCAGCAGCTTGGCGGCGGGAGGAGGTGTGGATACGCAGTATTTT. The chain joins TRBV5-4 to TRBJ2-3; 8 nucleotides agree with TRBD2. Per germline, CDR1 SGHNT and CDR2 YYREEE (reference sequence). The CDR3 sequence is 16 residues long. V gave up 0 bases and J gave up 6 bases; unmatched junction bases: 9.

V is TRBV28 and J is TRBJ2-7, with 10 nucleotides matching TRBD1. CDR3 length equals 14 residues. V dropped 5 bases and J dropped 6; count of bases not matched to a gene: 7. The germline CDR1 and CDR2 sequences are MDHEN and SYDVKM. The CDR3: CASSQTGGRGEQYF. For the CDR3, the DNA is TGTGCCAGCAGTCAGACAGGGGGCCGGGGCGAGCAGTACTTC.

Note on this clone: Other DNA sequences within the sample encode an identical CDR3. This chain uses TRBV29-1 with TRBJ2-7; possibly TRBD1 for D (5 bases). The CDR3 has 13 residues. Looked up from germline, CDR1 is SQVTM and CDR2 is ANQGSEA. Trimming pared 2 bases from V and 0 bases from J, leaving 8 bases between. The CDR3 DNA reads as TGCAGCGTTGAATTGGACAACTCCTACGAGCAGTACTTC. Translated: CSVELDNSYEQYF.

The chain uses TRBV6-6 and TRBJ1-5; D unclear. In germline, CDR1 is MNHNY, CDR2 SVGAGI (reference sequence). This CDR3 has 16 residues. Trimming pared 6 bases from V and 2 bases from J, leaving 17 bases between. The CDR3 is CASSGVTTGGNQPQHF. The CDR3 nucleotides are TGTGCCAGCAGCGGAGTTACGACCGGAGGCAATCAGCCCCAGCATTTT.

This chain connects TRBV27 to TRBJ2-4; D may be TRBD2 (5 bases). V was shortened by 3 bases and J by 8 bases, with 14 bases between the two germline ends. The V gene's germline CDR1 is MNHEY and CDR2 SMNVEV (reference sequence). CDR3 size: 14 residues. Here the CDR3 DNA reads TGTGCCAGCAGTTTGGCCGGTCGGCGGGACATTCAGTACTTC. It encodes CASSLAGRRDIQYF.

This rearrangement joins TRBV7-2 to TRBJ2-1; 11 nucleotides align to TRBD2. CDR1 SGHTA and CDR2 FQGNSA come from the germline V gene. V lost 0 bases, J lost 0 bases, and 4 bases stayed unmatched. The CDR3 extends over 18 amino acids. This chain's CDR3 is CASSLARLAGSSYNEQFF. CDR3 nucleotides: TGTGCCAGCAGCTTAGCTCGACTAGCGGGGAGCTCCTACAATGAGCAGTTCTTC.

The chain links TRBV4-2 to TRBJ2-7; no firm D call. CDR1 and CDR2 from the germline V gene are LGHNA and YNFKEQ. The germline V and J ends were trimmed by 0 bases and 6 bases, with 9 bases remaining between them. The CDR3 consists of 13 residues. DNA of the CDR3: TGTGCCAGCAGCCAAGATATAACCTCCGAGCAGTACTTC. Translating gives CASSQDITSEQYF.

The J gene is TRBJ1-1, the V gene TRBV6-5; 7 bases are a match to TRBD1. Trimming at V came to 8 bases and at J to 0 bases, leaving 9 bases not matched to a gene. The CDR3 spans 15 residues. CDR1 is MNHEY, CDR2 SVGAGI, per germline. This CDR3 reads CASHISGGVNTEAFF. The CDR3 region has the DNA TGTGCCAGCCATATCTCAGGGGGGGTGAACACTGAAGCTTTCTTT.